This T cell receptor (beta chain) originates from a study of CD8 T cells in ankylosing spondylitis. The table lists this clonotype with many counts. The antigen is unknown. Findings and caveats of the study: Relatively scarce in peripheral blood, disease-linked clones were CD8+. Blood from ankylosing spondylitis patients appeared to carry a characteristic roughly eight-variant TCR beta motif.

The CDR3 length is 13 residues. V was clipped by 2 bases and J by 3 bases, with 7 bases between them. Germline V gene lookup returns CDR1 MNHEY and CDR2 SVGEGT. TCRdb ran MiXCR on the 5' RACE reads and lists one entry per CDR3 protein. Of some 700,000 distinct CDR3 sequences in the sample, under 20% were seen once. The receptor was isolated from a male donor with ankylosing spondylitis. Sequencing was done on a sample of blood, either unsorted or a sorted T cell fraction (not recorded which). The V call is TRBV6-2 or TRBV6-3, the J call TRBJ1-1, with D unresolved. The CDR3 protein is CASSYGDYTEAFF. The DNA of the CDR3 is TGTGCCAGCAGTTACGGAGATTACACTGAAGCTTTCTTT.